These 21 T cell receptor beta chains originate from one sample sequenced in a study of T cells in Graves' hyperthyroidism and ophthalmopathy. Regions amplified from RNA transcripts were the TCR beta CDR3 regions. The HTBI primer set was used in a first-round RT-PCR of the TCR CDR3. Via MiXCR, TCRdb re-called the multiplex PCR reads, giving one row per CDR3 protein. The table records under 550,000 distinct CDR3 sequences, just under 20% of them present only once. The sample was blood. The receptors derive from a man in his forties with Graves' ophthalmopathy.

This clonotype came up a few times. V usage is TRBV6-1 and J usage is TRBJ1-5, with D hard to call. Germline V lookup: CDR1 MNHNS, CDR2 SASEGT. This CDR3 comprises 13 residues. V was trimmed by 5 bases and J by 5 bases, leaving 10 bases between them. CDR3 sequence reads: CASSFDGDQPQHF. CDR3 in DNA: TGTGCCAGCAGTTTCGACGGGGATCAGCCCCAGCATTTT.

On this clonotype itself: A read error may explain this, as a much larger clone is one base away. CDR3 bases: TGTGCCAGCAGCCGGAGTCCCACAGATACGCAGTATTTT. It specifies CASSRSPTDTQYF. V and J are TRBV11-2 and TRBJ2-3; D remains ambiguous. CDR3 size: 13 residues. CDR1 is SGHAT and CDR2 is FQNNGV in the germline V gene. The V and J ends lost 5 bases and 2 bases respectively, with 8 bases between them.

This clonotype has at least ten counts. The chain combines TRBV27 with TRBJ1-1; 10 positions match TRBD1. The CDR3 contains 13 residues. Per the germline V gene, CDR1 is MNHEY and CDR2 is SMNVEV (reference sequence). V lost 5 bases and J lost 6; bases outside the gene matches: 3. The CDR3 sequence: CASSPGTGAEAFF. In DNA form, the CDR3 reads TGTGCCAGCAGTCCCGGGACAGGGGCTGAAGCTTTCTTT.

Concerning this clonotype itself: Being one base from a much bigger clone, this may be a read error. V gene TRBV2 combines with J gene TRBJ1-5, with 11 bases lining up with TRBD1. The junction had 3 bases not matched to a gene; V was cut back by 6 bases and J by 5 bases. CDR1 is SNHLY and CDR2 is FYNNEI in the germline V gene. CDR3 length: 14 amino acids. The chain's CDR3 is CASRGTGGDQPQHF. CDR3 nucleotide sequence: TGTGCCAGCAGGGGGACAGGGGGGGATCAGCCCCAGCATTTT.

This clonotype was detected ten times or more. This chain joins TRBV5-6 and TRBJ2-4; weak D call: TRBD2 (7 bases). The CDR3 is 13 amino acids. CDR1 SGHDT and CDR2 YYEEEE come from the germline V gene. The ends were cut back, 6 bases at V and 7 bases at J, with 14 bases in the middle. The CDR3 nucleotides read TGTGCCAGCAACGTACAGGGAGGGAACATTCAGTACTTC. Encoded protein: CASNVQGGNIQYF.

Comments on this clonotype: This sequence may be a read error, since a much larger clone differs from it by one base. The chain recombines TRBV12-3 or TRBV12-4 with TRBJ1-1; D gene ambiguous. The CDR3 sequence is 14 residues long. This CDR3 reads CACSLASLGTEAFF. The DNA of the CDR3 is TGTGCCTGCAGTTTAGCTTCACTGGGCACTGAAGCTTTCTTT.

This clonotype has more than one count but fewer than ten. This chain connects TRBV12-3 or TRBV12-4 to TRBJ2-5; 9 bases agree with TRBD1. The CDR3 is 14 amino acids. The V gene end was trimmed by 5 bases and the J gene end by 9 bases; junction bases not matched to a gene: 10. CDR3 nucleotide sequence: TGTGCCAGCAGTCAGATACAGGGGGCGCGTTCCCAGTACTTC. Amino acid sequence: CASSQIQGARSQYF.

This clonotype has only a few counts. V and J are TRBV3-1 and TRBJ2-2, with D uncertain. This CDR3 is built from 12 residues. Germline V CDR1 and CDR2: LGHDT, YNNKEL (reference sequence). V lost 1 base and J 7 bases, leaving 4 bases between the germline ends. DNA for the CDR3: TGTGCCAGCAGCCAAGCGAGCGGGGAGCTGTTTTTT. Translation gives CASSQASGELFF. The full variable domain, its missing parts supplied by reference TRBV3-1 and TRBJ2-2, is DTAVSQTPKYLVTQMGNDKSIKCEQNLGHDTMYWYKQDSKKFLKIMFSYNNKELIINETVPNRFSPKSPDKAHLNLHINSLELGDSAVYFCASSQASGELFFGEGSRLTVL.

The table lists this clonotype with many counts. J is TRBJ2-7 and V is TRBV27; TRBD1 matches 7 bases. There are 13 residues in the CDR3. CDR1 MNHEY and CDR2 SMNVEV come from the germline V gene (reference sequence). J gave up 3 bases and V 7 bases, and 6 bases lay outside the gene matches. CDR3 residues: CASTESGGYEQYF. The CDR3 DNA reads TGTGCCAGCACGGAATCAGGGGGCTACGAGCAGTACTTC.

This clonotype was detected a few times. The chain recombines TRBV10-3 with TRBJ2-5; possible D gene TRBD2, 6 bases. Germline values: CDR1 ENHRY, CDR2 SYGVKD. The CDR3 runs 19 residues. The V and J ends lost 0 bases and 5 bases respectively, with 25 bases between them. For the CDR3, the DNA is TGTGCCATCAGTGAGTCGAGAAGCCCGCTTGTCGGGGCGGGGGAGACCCAGTACTTC. It specifies CAISESRSPLVGAGETQYF.

V is TRBV19 and J is TRBJ2-5; D possibly uses TRBD1 or TRBD2 (6 bases each). Trimming left V 1 base short and J 4 bases short, with 13 bases between. The germline V gene encodes CDR1 LNHDA and CDR2 SQIVND (reference sequence). This CDR3 region has 15 residues. DNA for the CDR3: TGTGCCAGTAGTATAGTTTCCAGGGGAGGAGAGACCCAGTACTTC. As protein: CASSIVSRGGETQYF. Filled out from reference TRBV19 and TRBJ2-5, the complete variable domain reads DGGITQSPKYLFRKEGQNVTLSCEQNLNHDAMYWYRQDPGQGLRLIYYSQIVNDFQKGDIAEGYSVSREKKESFPLTVTSAQKNPTAFYLCASSIVSRGGETQYFGPGTRLLVL.

This clonotype has only a few counts. The chain combines TRBV9 with TRBJ2-1; TRBD2 matches 8 bases. The CDR3 spans 15 residues. Germline trimming cut 2 bases from V and 4 bases from J; bases unmatched to any gene: 5. CDR1 and CDR2 (germline): SGDLS, YYNGEE. CDR3 amino acids: CASSVTSGLYNEQFF. DNA for the CDR3: TGTGCCAGCAGCGTCACTAGCGGTCTTTACAATGAGCAGTTCTTC.

Only a few counts were recorded for this clonotype. The chain has TRBV6-2 or TRBV6-3 and TRBJ1-1, with a tentative D call TRBD1 (5 bases). Germline CDR1 is MNHEY and CDR2 is SVGEGT. The germline V and J ends were trimmed by 4 bases and 0 bases, with 15 bases remaining between them. The CDR3 length is 16 residues. CDR3 region: CASSSEGWGMNTEAFF. As DNA, the CDR3 is TGTGCCAGCAGTTCGGAGGGATGGGGCATGAACACTGAAGCTTTCTTT.

This clonotype has just a few counts. CDR3 sequence: CASSPALEAFF. The CDR3 bases are TGTGCCAGCAGCCCCGCATTAGAAGCTTTCTTT. This rearrangement joins TRBV7-9 to TRBJ1-1; D is undetermined. The CDR3 contains 11 residues. Germline V gene sequence: CDR1 SEHNR, CDR2 FQNEAQ (reference sequence). Trimming cost V 5 bases and J 8 bases, with 9 bases left between them.

This clonotype occurred a few times. A much larger clone lies a single base off, so this may be a read error. The CDR3 nucleotides read TGTGCCAGCAGTGGAGTATTCGGCTACCGTCCCTACGAGCAGTACTTC. Translation: CASSGVFGYRPYEQYF. V is TRBV6-1 and J is TRBJ2-7; no reliable D call. The V and J ends lost 4 bases and 2 bases respectively, with 18 bases between them. Germline V CDR1 and CDR2: MNHNS, SASEGT. There are 16 residues in the CDR3.

This clonotype showed up just a few times. The V call is TRBV6-2 or TRBV6-3, the J call TRBJ1-2, with D hard to call. There are 12 residues in the CDR3. The V gene's germline CDR1 is MNHEY and CDR2 SVGEGT. Trimming cost V 2 bases and J 4 bases, with 5 bases left between them. In DNA, the CDR3 is TGTGCCAGCAGTTACGAGGTCTATGGCTACACCTTC. Its protein is CASSYEVYGYTF.

The rearrangement uses TRBV5-4 and TRBJ2-5; the match to TRBD1 covers 9 bases. This CDR3 is built from 15 residues. Trimming removed 0 bases from V and 5 bases from J; junction bases left unmatched: 5. The V gene's germline CDR1 is SGHNT and CDR2 YYREEE (reference sequence). The CDR3 sequence: CASSLGGQGAETQYF. CDR3 DNA sequence: TGTGCCAGCAGCTTGGGGGGACAGGGAGCGGAGACCCAGTACTTC.

The table lists this clonotype with many counts. The chain links TRBV9 to TRBJ2-3, with TRBD2 as a possible D gene (5 bases). There are 16 residues in the CDR3. The V end was cut by 0 bases, the J end by 4 bases, with 15 bases between. Germline V gene data show CDR1 as SGDLS and CDR2 as YYNGEE. The CDR3 sequence is CASSVEAGGLADTQYF. CDR3 nucleotides: TGTGCCAGCAGCGTAGAGGCAGGAGGTTTGGCAGATACGCAGTATTTT. Supplemented by reference TRBV9 and TRBJ2-3, the full variable domain reads DSGVTQTPKHLITATGQRVTLRCSPRSGDLSVYWYQQSLDQGLQFLIQYYNGEERAKGNILERFSAQQFPDLHSELNLSSLELGDSALYFCASSVEAGGLADTQYFGPGTRLTVL.

The CDR3 nucleotides read TGCAGTGCTAGAGACCGGATAAACGGGGAGCTGTTTTTT. This codes for CSARDRINGELFF. The chain uses TRBV20-1 and TRBJ2-2; D gene ambiguous. V dropped 0 bases and J dropped 7 bases, with 9 bases sitting between them. The CDR3 covers 13 residues. The germline V gene has CDR1 DFQATT and CDR2 SNEGSKA (reference sequence).

At least ten counts were recorded for this clonotype. The chain joins TRBV7-3 to TRBJ1-1; the D is unclear. This CDR3 has 13 amino acids. V was pared by 4 bases and J by 3 bases, with 9 bases between. Germline V gene sequence: CDR1 SGHTA, CDR2 FQGTGA. DNA of the CDR3: TGTGCCAGCAGCTCGACCCGGGACACTGAAGCTTTCTTT. It yields the protein CASSSTRDTEAFF.

This clonotype was counted a few times. The V gene is TRBV5-1, the J gene TRBJ1-4; D call uncertain. V gave up 5 bases and J gave up 0 bases, with 8 bases separating them. CDR1 and CDR2 (germline): SGHRS, YFSETQ. This CDR3 is 14 amino acids long. The CDR3 DNA sequence: TGCGCCAGCAGAAGCGTCTCAACTAATGAAAAACTGTTTTTT. It is translated as CASRSVSTNEKLFF.